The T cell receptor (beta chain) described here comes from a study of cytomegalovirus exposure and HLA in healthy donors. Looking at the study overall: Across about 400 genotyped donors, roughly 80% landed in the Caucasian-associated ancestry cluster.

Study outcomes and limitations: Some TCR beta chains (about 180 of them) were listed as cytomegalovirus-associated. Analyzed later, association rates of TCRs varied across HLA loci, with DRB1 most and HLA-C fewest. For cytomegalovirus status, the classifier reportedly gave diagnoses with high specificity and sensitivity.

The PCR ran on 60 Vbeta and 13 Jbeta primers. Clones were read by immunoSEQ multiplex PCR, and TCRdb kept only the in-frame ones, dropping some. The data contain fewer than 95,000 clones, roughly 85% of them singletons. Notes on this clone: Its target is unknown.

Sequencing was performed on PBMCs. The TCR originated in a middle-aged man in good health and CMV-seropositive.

CDR3 bases: TGTGCCAGCAGCGAGTGCGGCTCCTATAATTCACCCCTCCACTTT. Translating gives CASSECGSYNSPLHF. V gene TRBV7-3 combines with J gene TRBJ1-6; the D is unclear. Looked up from germline, CDR1 is SGHTA and CDR2 is FQGTGA. The CDR3 covers 15 residues. V lost 5 bases and J 0 bases, leaving 8 bases between the germline ends.